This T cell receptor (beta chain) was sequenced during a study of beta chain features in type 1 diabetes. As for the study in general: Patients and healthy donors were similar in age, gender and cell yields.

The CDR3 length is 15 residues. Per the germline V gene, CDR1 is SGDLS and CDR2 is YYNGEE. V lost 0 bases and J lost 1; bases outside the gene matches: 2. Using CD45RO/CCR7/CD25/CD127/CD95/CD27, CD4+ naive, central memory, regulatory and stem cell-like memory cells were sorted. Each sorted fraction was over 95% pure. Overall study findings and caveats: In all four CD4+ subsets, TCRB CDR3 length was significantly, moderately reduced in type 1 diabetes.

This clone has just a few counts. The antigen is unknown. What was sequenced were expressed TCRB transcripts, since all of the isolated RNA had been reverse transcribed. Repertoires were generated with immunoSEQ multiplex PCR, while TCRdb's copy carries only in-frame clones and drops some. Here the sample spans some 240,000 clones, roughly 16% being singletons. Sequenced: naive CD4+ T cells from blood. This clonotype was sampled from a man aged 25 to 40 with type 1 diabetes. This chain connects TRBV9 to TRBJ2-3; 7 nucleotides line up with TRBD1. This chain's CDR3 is CASSVVGTGTDTQYF. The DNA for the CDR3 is TGTGCCAGCAGCGTAGTGGGGACAGGCACAGATACGCAGTATTTT.